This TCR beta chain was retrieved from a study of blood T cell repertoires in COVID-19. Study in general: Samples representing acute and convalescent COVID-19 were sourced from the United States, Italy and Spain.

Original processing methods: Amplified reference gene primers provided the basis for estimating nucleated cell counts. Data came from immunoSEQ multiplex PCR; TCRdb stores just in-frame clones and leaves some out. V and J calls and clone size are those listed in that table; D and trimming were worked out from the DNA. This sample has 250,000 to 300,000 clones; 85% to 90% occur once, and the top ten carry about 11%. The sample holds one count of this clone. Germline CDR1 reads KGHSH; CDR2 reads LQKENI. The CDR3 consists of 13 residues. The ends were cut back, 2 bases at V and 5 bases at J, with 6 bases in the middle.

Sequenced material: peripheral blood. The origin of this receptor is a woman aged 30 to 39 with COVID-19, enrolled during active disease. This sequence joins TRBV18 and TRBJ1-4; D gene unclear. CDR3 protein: CASSPGGNEKLFF. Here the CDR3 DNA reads TGTGCCAGCTCACCAGGAGGGAATGAAAAACTGTTTTTT.